The 12 T cell receptor beta chains reported below all come from one sample, sequenced in a study of T-cell reconstitution after alpha-beta-depleted transplantation in children. The TCRbeta library incorporated unique molecular identifiers. From the PCR reads, TCRdb called clonotypes with MiXCR, one entry per CDR3 protein. Of hundreds of thousands of distinct CDR3 sequences in the sample, under 15% were seen once. Source: PBMCs from the stem cell graft donor, taken from the stem cell graft. These receptors all stem from a human donor who donated a stem cell graft to a child with combined immunodeficiency.

This clonotype was observed a few times. The chain has TRBV7-9 and TRBJ2-5, with no clear D. Trimming left V 5 bases short and J 3 bases short, with 13 bases between. The CDR3 is 14 residues long. The V gene's germline CDR1 is SEHNR and CDR2 FQNEAQ (reference sequence). The CDR3: CASSAAPLEETQYF. The CDR3 nucleotides are TGTGCCAGCAGCGCAGCCCCTCTTGAAGAGACCCAGTACTTC.

The chain uses TRBV28 and TRBJ2-5; TRBD1 might be the D (6 bases). V lost 4 bases, J lost 4 bases, and 22 bases lay in between. CDR1 and CDR2 from the germline V gene are MDHEN and SYDVKM. The CDR3 is 17 residues long. The CDR3 reads CASSSYPTQTGSETQYF. The DNA of the CDR3 is TGTGCCAGCAGTTCTTACCCCACTCAAACAGGGTCAGAGACCCAGTACTTC.

This clonotype was observed a few times. The rearrangement uses TRBV4-3 and TRBJ1-2, with unresolved D. CDR1 LGHNA and CDR2 YSLEER come from the germline V gene. CDR3 length: 16 residues. V lost 4 bases and J lost 6, with 21 bases in between. The CDR3 reads CASSPHEGQAPDGYTF. The CDR3 nucleotides read TGCGCCAGCAGCCCCCATGAAGGCCAGGCGCCTGATGGCTACACCTTC.

The chain joins TRBV15 to TRBJ2-4; tentative D call: TRBD1 (6 bases). CDR1 and CDR2 (germline): LNHNV, YYDKDF (reference sequence). Trimming removed 0 bases at V and 1 base at J, with 7 bases between. This CDR3 is 15 amino acids long. The CDR3 nucleotides read TGTGCCACCAGCAGAGAAGGACAGGCCAAAAACATTCAGTACTTC. This translates into CATSREGQAKNIQYF.

The J gene is TRBJ2-1, the V gene TRBV7-8, with 15 bases that match TRBD2. Germline V gene data show CDR1 as SGHVS and CDR2 as FQNEAQ. V was pared by 5 bases and J by 8 bases, with 7 bases of the junction left unmatched. The CDR3 loop spans 16 amino acids. The CDR3: CASSEGLAGGRYEQFF. CDR3 bases: TGTGCCAGCAGCGAGGGACTAGCGGGGGGTAGGTATGAGCAGTTCTTC.

This clonotype was detected only a few times. J is TRBJ2-7 and V is TRBV6-2 or TRBV6-3; D possibly corresponds to TRBD2 (6 bases). The V gene's germline CDR1 is MNHEY and CDR2 SVGEGT. V was cut by 0 bases and J by 9 bases, with 9 bases left in between. This CDR3 is built from 12 residues. The CDR3 sequence: CASSYSDYRQYF. The CDR3 DNA follows: TGTGCCAGCAGTTACTCGGACTACCGGCAGTACTTC.

This clonotype showed up just a few times. The genes are TRBV5-1 and TRBJ2-7, with 8 bases that match TRBD2. The CDR3 has 18 residues. V lost 1 base to trimming and J lost 0 bases; unmatched junction nucleotides: 12. CDR1 is SGHRS, CDR2 YFSETQ, per germline. CDR3 in amino acids: CASSLPITSGLSSYEQYF. Written as DNA, the CDR3 is TGCGCCAGCAGCTTGCCAATCACTAGCGGCCTTAGCTCCTACGAGCAGTACTTC.

In this sample, this clonotype turned up many times. The chain employs TRBV5-8 and TRBJ2-1; D is possibly TRBD1 or TRBD2 (6 bases each). Per germline, CDR1 SGHTS and CDR2 YDEGEE. Deletions cut 2 bases from V and 2 bases from J, with 11 bases between. This CDR3 is built from 15 residues. CDR3 region: CASSFGGGPYNEQFF. The CDR3 nucleotides read TGTGCCAGCAGCTTTGGAGGGGGTCCCTACAATGAGCAGTTCTTC.

The chain is built from TRBV3-1 and TRBJ2-2; 8 bases agree with TRBD2. Trimming at V came to 3 bases and at J to 0 bases, leaving 21 bases not matched to a gene. Germline V lookup: CDR1 LGHDT, CDR2 YNNKEL (reference sequence). The CDR3 is 22 amino acids. CDR3 sequence (DNA): TGTGCCAGCAGCCATCCTTGGGGAGTATCGGCTAGCGGGCCTGCGAACACCGGGGAGCTGTTTTTT. Translated, it gives CASSHPWGVSASGPANTGELFF.

There are a few counts of this clonotype. The chain carries TRBV30 and TRBJ2-2, with 8 nucleotides matching TRBD2. In germline, CDR1 is GTSNPN, CDR2 SVGIG (reference sequence). J was trimmed by 6 bases and V by 0 bases; bases with no gene match: 3. The CDR3 spans 14 residues. CDR3 in DNA: TGTGCCTGGAGTGTAGGAGCGGGAGCCGGGGAGCTGTTTTTT. This gives the protein CAWSVGAGAGELFF.

There are a few counts of this clonotype. V usage is TRBV15 and J usage is TRBJ2-2, with 10 nucleotides matching TRBD2. Trimming at V came to 0 bases and at J to 7 bases, leaving 14 bases not matched to a gene. CDR3 length: 19 amino acids. CDR1 LNHNV and CDR2 YYDKDF come from the germline V gene (reference sequence). The CDR3 reads CATSRDQLGAGGLGGELFF. Here the CDR3 DNA reads TGTGCCACCAGCAGAGATCAGTTGGGAGCGGGAGGGCTCGGCGGGGAGCTGTTTTTT.

This clonotype occurred many times. This sequence joins TRBV2 and TRBJ2-3; no reliable D call. The V gene's germline CDR1 is SNHLY and CDR2 FYNNEI. Trimming pared 4 bases from V and 6 bases from J, leaving 5 bases between. CDR3 length equals 11 residues. The CDR3: CASSVADTQYF. CDR3 DNA sequence: TGTGCCAGCAGTGTTGCTGATACGCAGTATTTT.